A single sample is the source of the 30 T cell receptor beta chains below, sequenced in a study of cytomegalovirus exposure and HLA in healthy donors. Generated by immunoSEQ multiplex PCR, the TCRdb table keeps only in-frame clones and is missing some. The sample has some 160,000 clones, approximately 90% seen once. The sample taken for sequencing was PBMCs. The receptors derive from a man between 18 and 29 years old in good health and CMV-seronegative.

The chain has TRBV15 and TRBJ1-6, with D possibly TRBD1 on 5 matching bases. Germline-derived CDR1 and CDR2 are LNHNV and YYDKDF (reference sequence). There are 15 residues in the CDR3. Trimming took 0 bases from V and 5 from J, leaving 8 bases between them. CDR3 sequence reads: CATSRDGADNSPLHF. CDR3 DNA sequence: TGTGCCACCAGCAGAGATGGGGCAGATAATTCACCCCTCCACTTT. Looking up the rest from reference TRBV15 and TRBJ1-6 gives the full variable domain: DAMVIQNPRYQVTQFGKPVTLSCSQTLNHNVMYWYQQKSSQAPKLLFHYYDKDFNNEADTPDNFQSRRPNTSFCFLDIRSPGLGDTAMYLCATSRDGADNSPLHFGNGTRLTVT.

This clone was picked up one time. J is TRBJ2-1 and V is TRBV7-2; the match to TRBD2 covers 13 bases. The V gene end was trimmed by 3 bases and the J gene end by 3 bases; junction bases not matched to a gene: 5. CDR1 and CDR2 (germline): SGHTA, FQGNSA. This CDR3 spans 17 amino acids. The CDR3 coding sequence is TGTGCCAGCAGCTTGTTACTAGCGGGAGGGTACTACAATGAGCAGTTCTTC. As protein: CASSLLLAGGYYNEQFF.

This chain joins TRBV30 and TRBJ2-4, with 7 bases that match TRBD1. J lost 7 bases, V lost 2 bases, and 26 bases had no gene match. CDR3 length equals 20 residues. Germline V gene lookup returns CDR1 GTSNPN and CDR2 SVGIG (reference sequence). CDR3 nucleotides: TGTGCCTGGAGTTCTGGATACCGGGACAGTATTAACCCGGGTTGGAACATTCAGTACTTC. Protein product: CAWSSGYRDSINPGWNIQYF.

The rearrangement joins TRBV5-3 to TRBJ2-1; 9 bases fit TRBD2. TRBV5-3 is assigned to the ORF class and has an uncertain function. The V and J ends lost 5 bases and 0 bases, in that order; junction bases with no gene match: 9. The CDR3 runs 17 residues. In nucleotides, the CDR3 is TGTGCCAGAAGGCTAGCGGGACTTCCACTCTCCTACAATGAGCAGTTCTTC. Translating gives CARRLAGLPLSYNEQFF.

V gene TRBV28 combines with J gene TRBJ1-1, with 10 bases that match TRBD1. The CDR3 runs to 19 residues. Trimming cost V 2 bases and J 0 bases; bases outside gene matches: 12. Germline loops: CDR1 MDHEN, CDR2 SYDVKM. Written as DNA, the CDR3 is TGTGCCAGCAGTTTAAGTGGGACAGGGGACTCCTTAATGAACACTGAAGCTTTCTTT. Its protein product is CASSLSGTGDSLMNTEAFF.

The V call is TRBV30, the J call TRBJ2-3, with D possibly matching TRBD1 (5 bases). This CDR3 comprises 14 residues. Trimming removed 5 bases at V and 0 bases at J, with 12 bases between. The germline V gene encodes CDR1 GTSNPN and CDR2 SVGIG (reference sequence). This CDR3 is CAWQTVSSTDTQYF. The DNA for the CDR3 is TGTGCCTGGCAGACAGTCTCTAGCACAGATACGCAGTATTTT.

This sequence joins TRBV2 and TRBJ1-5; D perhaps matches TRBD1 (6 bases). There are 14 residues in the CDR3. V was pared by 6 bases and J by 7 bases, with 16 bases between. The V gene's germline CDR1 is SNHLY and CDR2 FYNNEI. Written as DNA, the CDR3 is TGTGCCAGCAGGGGGACATGGGGGAACCAGCCCCAGCATTTT. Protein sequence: CASRGTWGNQPQHF.

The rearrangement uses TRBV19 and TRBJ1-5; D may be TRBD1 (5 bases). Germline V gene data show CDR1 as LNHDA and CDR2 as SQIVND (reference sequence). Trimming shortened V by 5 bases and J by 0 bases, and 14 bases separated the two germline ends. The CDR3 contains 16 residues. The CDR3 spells CASSFNRKVSNQPQHF. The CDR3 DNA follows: TGTGCCAGTAGTTTTAACAGGAAAGTTAGCAATCAGCCCCAGCATTTT.

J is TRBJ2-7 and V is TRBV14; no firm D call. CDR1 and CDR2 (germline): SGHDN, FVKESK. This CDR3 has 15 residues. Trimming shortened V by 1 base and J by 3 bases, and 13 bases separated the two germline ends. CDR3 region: CASSQGAGSIYEQYV. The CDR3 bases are TGTGCCAGCAGCCAAGGGGCCGGCAGCATCTACGAGCAGTACGTC.

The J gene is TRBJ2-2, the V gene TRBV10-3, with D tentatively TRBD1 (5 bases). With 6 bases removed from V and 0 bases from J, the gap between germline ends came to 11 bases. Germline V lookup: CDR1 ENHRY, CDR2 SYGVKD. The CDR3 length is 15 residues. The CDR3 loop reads CAISPQGSNTGELFF. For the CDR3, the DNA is TGTGCCATCAGCCCGCAGGGATCGAACACCGGGGAGCTGTTTTTT.

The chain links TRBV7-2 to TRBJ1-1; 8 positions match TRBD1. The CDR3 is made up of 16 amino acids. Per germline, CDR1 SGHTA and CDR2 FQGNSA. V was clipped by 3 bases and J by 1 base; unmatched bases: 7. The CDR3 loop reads CASSLAPGQANTEAFF. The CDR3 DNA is TGTGCCAGCAGCTTGGCTCCGGGACAGGCGAACACTGAAGCTTTCTTT.

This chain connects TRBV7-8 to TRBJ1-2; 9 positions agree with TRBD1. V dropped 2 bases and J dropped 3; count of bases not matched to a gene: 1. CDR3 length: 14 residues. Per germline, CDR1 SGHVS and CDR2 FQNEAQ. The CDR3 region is CASSLRTGDYGYTF. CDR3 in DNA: TGTGCCAGCAGCTTACGGACAGGGGACTATGGCTACACCTTC.

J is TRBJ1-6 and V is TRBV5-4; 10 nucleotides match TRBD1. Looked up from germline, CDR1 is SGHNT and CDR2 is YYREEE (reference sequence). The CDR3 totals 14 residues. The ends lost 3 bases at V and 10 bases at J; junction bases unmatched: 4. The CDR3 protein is CASSSEDRGSPLHF. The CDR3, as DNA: TGTGCCAGCAGCTCCGAGGACAGGGGGTCACCCCTCCACTTT.

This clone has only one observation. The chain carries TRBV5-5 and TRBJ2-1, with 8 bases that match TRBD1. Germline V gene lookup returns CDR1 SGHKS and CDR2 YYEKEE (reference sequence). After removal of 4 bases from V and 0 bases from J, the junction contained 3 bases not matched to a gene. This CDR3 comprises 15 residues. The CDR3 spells CASSVDRVSYNEQFF. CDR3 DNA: TGTGCCAGCAGCGTGGACAGGGTCTCCTACAATGAGCAGTTCTTC. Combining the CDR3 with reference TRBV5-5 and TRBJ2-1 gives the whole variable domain DAGVTQSPTHLIKTRGQQVTLRCSPISGHKSVSWYQQVLGQGPQFIFQYYEKEERGRGNFPDRFSARQFPNYSSELNVNALLLGDSALYLCASSVDRVSYNEQFFGPGTRLTVL.

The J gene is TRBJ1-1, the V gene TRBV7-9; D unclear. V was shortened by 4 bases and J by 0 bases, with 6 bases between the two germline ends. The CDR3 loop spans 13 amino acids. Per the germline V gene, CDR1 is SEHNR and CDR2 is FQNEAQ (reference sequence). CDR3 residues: CASSYNMNTEAFF. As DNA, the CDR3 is TGTGCCAGCAGCTATAATATGAACACTGAAGCTTTCTTT.

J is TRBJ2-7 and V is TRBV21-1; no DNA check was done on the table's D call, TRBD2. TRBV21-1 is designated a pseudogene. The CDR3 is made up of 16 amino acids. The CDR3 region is CASSAKTSGSSYEQYV. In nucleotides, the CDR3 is TGTGCCAGCAGCGCAAAGACTAGCGGGAGCTCCTACGAGCAGTACGTC.

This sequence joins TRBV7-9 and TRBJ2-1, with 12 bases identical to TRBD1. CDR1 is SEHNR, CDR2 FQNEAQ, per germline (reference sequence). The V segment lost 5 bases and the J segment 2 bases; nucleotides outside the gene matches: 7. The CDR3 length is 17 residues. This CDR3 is CASSGTGGALPYNEQFF. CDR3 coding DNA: TGTGCCAGCAGCGGGACAGGGGGCGCCCTACCCTACAATGAGCAGTTCTTC.

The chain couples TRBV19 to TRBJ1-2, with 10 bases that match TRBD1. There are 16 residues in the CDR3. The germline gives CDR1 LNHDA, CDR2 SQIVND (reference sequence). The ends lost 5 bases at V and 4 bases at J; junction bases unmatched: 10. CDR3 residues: CASSAPGQGLIYGYTF. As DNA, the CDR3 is TGTGCCAGTAGTGCTCCGGGACAGGGGTTAATCTATGGCTACACCTTC.

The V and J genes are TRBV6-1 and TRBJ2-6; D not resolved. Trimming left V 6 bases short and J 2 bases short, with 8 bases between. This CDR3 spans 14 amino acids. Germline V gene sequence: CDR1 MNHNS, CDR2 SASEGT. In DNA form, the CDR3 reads TGTGCCAGCAGGGCGGAACCTGGGGCCAACGTCCTGACTTTC. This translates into CASRAEPGANVLTF.

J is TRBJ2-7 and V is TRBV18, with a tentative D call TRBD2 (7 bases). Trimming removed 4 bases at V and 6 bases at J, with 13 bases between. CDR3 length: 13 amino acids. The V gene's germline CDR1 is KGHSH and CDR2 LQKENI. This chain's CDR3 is CASSLHREGEQYV. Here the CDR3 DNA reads TGTGCCAGCTCACTACACAGGGAGGGCGAGCAGTACGTC.

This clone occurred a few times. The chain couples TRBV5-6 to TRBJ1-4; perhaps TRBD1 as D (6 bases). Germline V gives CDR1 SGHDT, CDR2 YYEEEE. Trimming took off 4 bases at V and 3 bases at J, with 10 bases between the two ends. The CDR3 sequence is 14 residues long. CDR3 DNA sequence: TGTGCCAGCAGCCCGGACAGTTCTAATGAAAAACTGTTTTTT. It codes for CASSPDSSNEKLFF.

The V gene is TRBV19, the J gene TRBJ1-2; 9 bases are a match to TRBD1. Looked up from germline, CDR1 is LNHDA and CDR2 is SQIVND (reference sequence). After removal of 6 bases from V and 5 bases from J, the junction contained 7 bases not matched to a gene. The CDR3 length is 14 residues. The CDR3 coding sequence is TGTGCCAGTAGGATACAGGGGGCCGGTTATGGCTACACCTTC. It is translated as CASRIQGAGYGYTF.

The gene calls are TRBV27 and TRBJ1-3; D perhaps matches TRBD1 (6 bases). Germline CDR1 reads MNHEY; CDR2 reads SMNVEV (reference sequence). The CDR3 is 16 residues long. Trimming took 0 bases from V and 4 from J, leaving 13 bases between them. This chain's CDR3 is CASSLSGTLLGNTIYF. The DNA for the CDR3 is TGTGCCAGCAGTTTATCTGGGACACTTTTAGGAAACACCATATATTTT.

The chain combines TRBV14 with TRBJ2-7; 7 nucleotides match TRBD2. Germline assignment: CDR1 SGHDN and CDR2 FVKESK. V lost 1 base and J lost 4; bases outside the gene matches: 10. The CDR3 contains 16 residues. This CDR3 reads CASSQGLRTGGYEQYF. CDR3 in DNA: TGTGCCAGCAGCCAAGGGCTGCGCACCGGGGGGTACGAGCAGTACTTC.

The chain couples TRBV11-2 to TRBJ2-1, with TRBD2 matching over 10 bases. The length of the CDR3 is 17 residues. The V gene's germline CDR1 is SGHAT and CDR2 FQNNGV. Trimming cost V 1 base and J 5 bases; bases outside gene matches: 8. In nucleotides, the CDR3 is TGTGCCAGCAGCTTAGTGTGGAGGACTAGCGGACACAATGAGCAGTTCTTC. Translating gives CASSLVWRTSGHNEQFF. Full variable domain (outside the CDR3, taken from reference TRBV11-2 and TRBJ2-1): EAGVAQSPRYKIIEKRQSVAFWCNPISGHATLYWYQQILGQGPKLLIQFQNNGVVDDSQLPKDRFSAERLKGVDSTLKIQPAKLEDSAVYLCASSLVWRTSGHNEQFFGPGTRLTVL.

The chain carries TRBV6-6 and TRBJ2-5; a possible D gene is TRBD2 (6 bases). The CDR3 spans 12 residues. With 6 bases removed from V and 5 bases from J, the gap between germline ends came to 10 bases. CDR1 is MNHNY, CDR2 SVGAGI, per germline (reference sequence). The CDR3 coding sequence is TGTGCCAGCAGCGGGGGAAGTGAGACCCAGTACTTC. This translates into CASSGGSETQYF.

CDR3 protein: CASSLERGGNTIYF. CDR3 nucleotides: TGTGCCAGCAGCCTGGAGAGAGGGGGCAACACCATATATTTT. The rearrangement links TRBV7-9 to TRBJ1-3, with 7 bases aligning to TRBD1. Germline loops: CDR1 SEHNR, CDR2 FQNEAQ (reference sequence). Germline trimming cut 5 bases from V and 7 bases from J; bases unmatched to any gene: 8. This CDR3 comprises 14 residues.

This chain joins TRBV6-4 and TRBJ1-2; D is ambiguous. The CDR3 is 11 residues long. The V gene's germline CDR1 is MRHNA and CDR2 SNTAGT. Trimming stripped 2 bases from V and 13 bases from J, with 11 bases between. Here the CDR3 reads CASSDLTGFTF. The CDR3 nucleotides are TGTGCCAGCAGTGACCTCACCGGGTTCACCTTC.

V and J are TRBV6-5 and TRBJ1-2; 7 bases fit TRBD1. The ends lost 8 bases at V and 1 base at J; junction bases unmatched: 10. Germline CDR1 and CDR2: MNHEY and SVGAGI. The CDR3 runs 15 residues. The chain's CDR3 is CASLRDSASNYGYTF. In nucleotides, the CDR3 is TGTGCCAGCTTAAGGGACAGTGCAAGTAACTATGGCTACACCTTC.

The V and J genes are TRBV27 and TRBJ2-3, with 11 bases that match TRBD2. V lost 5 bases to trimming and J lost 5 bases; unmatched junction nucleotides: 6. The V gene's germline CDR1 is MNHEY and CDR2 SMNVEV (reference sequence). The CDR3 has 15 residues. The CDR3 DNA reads TGTGCCAGCAGTCCGCCTAGCGGGGGGTTAGATACGCAGTATTTT. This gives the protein CASSPPSGGLDTQYF.